The 11 T cell receptor beta chains given below trace back to one sample, sequenced in a study of blood T cell repertoires in COVID-19. Here immunoSEQ multiplex PCR was the method, and the copy in TCRdb shows in-frame clones only, minus some. The data show 200,000 to 250,000 clones, 92% seen once. The sequencing sample was made of peripheral blood. These receptors were taken from a man in his sixties with COVID-19, enrolled during active disease.

The V and J genes are TRBV19 and TRBJ2-1; the D is unclear. The V and J ends lost 6 bases and 4 bases respectively, with 7 bases between them. Germline V gene sequence: CDR1 LNHDA, CDR2 SQIVND (reference sequence). CDR3 length: 12 amino acids. This chain's CDR3 is CASSPQYNEQFF. Here the CDR3 DNA reads TGTGCCAGTAGCCCCCAGTACAATGAGCAGTTCTTC.

The chain links TRBV27 to TRBJ1-2; 7 positions agree with TRBD1. CDR1 MNHEY and CDR2 SMNVEV come from the germline V gene (reference sequence). The CDR3 runs 13 residues. Unmatched junction bases numbered 8, after V lost 9 bases and J lost 4 bases. The CDR3 region has the DNA TGTGCCAGTCGGGCAGGGGGGAGCTATGGCTACACCTTC. It encodes CASRAGGSYGYTF.

This clone was seen a handful of times. The chain has TRBV21-1 and TRBJ1-6; the D call in the table, TRBD1, was not verified against the DNA. TRBV21-1 constitutes a pseudogene. This CDR3 contains 18 residues. DNA for the CDR3: TGTGCCAGCAGCACCAAAGTCCCGGGACAGGGGTCGGAATCACCCCTCCACTTT. Protein: CASSTKVPGQGSESPLHF.

This clone has only one observation. V usage is TRBV5-1 and J usage is TRBJ2-7; 8 positions agree with TRBD1. The germline V gene has CDR1 SGHRS and CDR2 YFSETQ. V was pared by 4 bases and J by 2 bases, with 8 bases of the junction left unmatched. The CDR3 totals 15 residues. In nucleotides, the CDR3 is TGCGCCAGCAGCCTTGCACGGGACAGGACCTACGAGCAGTACTTC. It encodes CASSLARDRTYEQYF.

This chain connects TRBV15 to TRBJ2-1; 12 bases are a match to TRBD1. The V gene end was trimmed by 3 bases and the J gene end by 7 bases; junction bases not matched to a gene: 10. The CDR3 is 17 amino acids. The V gene's germline CDR1 is LNHNV and CDR2 YYDKDF (reference sequence). The chain's CDR3 is CATSRDPGQGARNEQFF. In nucleotides, the CDR3 is TGTGCCACCAGCAGGGACCCGGGACAGGGGGCGAGGAATGAGCAGTTCTTC.

The chain couples TRBV18 to TRBJ2-7, with 10 bases identical to TRBD1. V gave up 3 bases and J gave up 12 bases; unmatched junction bases: 8. Germline lookup yields CDR1 KGHSH and CDR2 LQKENI. The CDR3 length is 13 residues. The CDR3 reads CASSPTGTGERYF. For the CDR3, the DNA is TGTGCCAGCTCACCGACCGGGACAGGGGAACGGTACTTC. The variable domain in full, completed from reference TRBV18 and TRBJ2-7, reads NAGVMQNPRHLVRRRGQEARLRCSPMKGHSHVYWYRQLPEEGLKFMVYLQKENIIDESGMPKERFSAEFPKEGPSILRIQQVVRGDSAAYFCASSPTGTGERYFGPGTRLTVT.

The chain's CDR3 is CASSFGTSSYEQYF. The CDR3 bases are TGCGCCAGCAGCTTTGGCACCAGCTCCTACGAGCAGTACTTC. The rearrangement links TRBV5-1 to TRBJ2-7; D is uncertain. The V end was cut by 2 bases, the J end by 0 bases, with 9 bases between. Germline values: CDR1 SGHRS, CDR2 YFSETQ. The CDR3 spans 14 residues. Supplemented by reference TRBV5-1 and TRBJ2-7, the full variable domain reads KAGVTQTPRYLIKTRGQQVTLSCSPISGHRSVSWYQQTPGQGLQFLFEYFSETQRNKGNFPGRFSGRQFSNSRSEMNVSTLELGDSALYLCASSFGTSSYEQYFGPGTRLTVT.

The chain links TRBV5-1 to TRBJ2-1, with a possible D match to TRBD2 (6 bases). Deletions cut 3 bases from V and 7 bases from J, with 26 bases between. From germline, CDR1 is SGHRS and CDR2 YFSETQ. The CDR3 sequence is 18 residues long. The CDR3 sequence is CASSSLRLRGPLGNEQFF. The CDR3 DNA sequence: TGCGCCAGCAGCTCTCTCCGCTTGCGGGGACCTCTGGGGAATGAGCAGTTCTTC.

The gene calls are TRBV5-4 and TRBJ1-5, with TRBD1 identical over 8 bases. This CDR3 spans 14 amino acids. V was pared by 3 bases and J by 7 bases, with 6 bases of the junction left unmatched. Germline lookup yields CDR1 SGHNT and CDR2 YYREEE (reference sequence). CDR3 nucleotide sequence: TGTGCCAGCAGCTGCCGGGACAGGTCGCAGCCCCAGCATTTT. Protein: CASSCRDRSQPQHF.

This chain joins TRBV29-1 and TRBJ2-2, with TRBD2 identical over 10 bases. V gave up 6 bases and J gave up 6 bases; unmatched junction bases: 7. CDR1 and CDR2 from the germline V gene are SQVTM and ANQGSEA. The CDR3 runs to 14 residues. Written as DNA, the CDR3 is TGCAGCGTCCTCGGAGCGGGGGGGCCCGGGGAGCTGTTTTTT. This sequence encodes CSVLGAGGPGELFF.

The chain has TRBV9 and TRBJ2-6; D uncertain. The CDR3 is made up of 13 amino acids. The germline V gene encodes CDR1 SGDLS and CDR2 YYNGEE. Trimming cost V 7 bases and J 0 bases, with 5 bases left between them. CDR3 sequence reads: CASASSGANVLTF. The CDR3 coding sequence is TGTGCCAGCGCGAGCTCTGGGGCCAACGTCCTGACTTTC.